The rows below give T cell receptor beta chains drawn from one sample of a study of blood T cell repertoires in COVID-19. The repertoire was sequenced with immunoSEQ multiplex PCR; TCRdb's copy has only in-frame clones and lacks some. The sample consists of about 200,000 clones, about 86% of them appearing once. The sequencing input was peripheral blood. The receptors here all came from a woman between 65 and 79 years old with acute or convalescent COVID-19. The CDR3 runs from the conserved cysteine through the conserved F or W.

J gene: TRBJ2-7
CDR3 length: 19
V gene: TRBV28
CDR3 protein: CASSFSGQGTSGRVGEQYF

J gene: TRBJ2-6
CDR3 length: 15
V gene: TRBV10-1
CDR3 protein: CASSGGTGAANVLTF

J gene: TRBJ2-7
CDR3 length: 14
V gene: TRBV6-6
CDR3 protein: CASSYGQGAYEQYF

J gene: TRBJ1-1
CDR3 length: 17
V gene: TRBV2
CDR3 protein: CASSGWGRGVRETEAFF

J gene: TRBJ2-1
CDR3 length: 12
V gene: TRBV11-3
CDR3 protein: CASSSRLAEQFF

J gene: TRBJ1-5
CDR3 length: 15
V gene: TRBV18
CDR3 protein: CASSAQVHRNQPQHF

J gene: TRBJ2-3
CDR3 length: 16
V gene: TRBV11-3
CDR3 protein: CASSPGTSGLVDTQYF

J gene: TRBJ2-6
CDR3 length: 17
V gene: TRBV5-5
CDR3 protein: CASSLRTSDFWANVLTF

J gene: TRBJ2-5
CDR3 length: 14
V gene: TRBV9
CDR3 protein: CASSVGGGEETQYF

J gene: TRBJ2-5
CDR3 length: 13
V gene: TRBV2
CDR3 protein: CASKESNSGTQYF

J gene: TRBJ1-5
CDR3 length: 15
V gene: TRBV5-5
CDR3 protein: CASSSGTGGNQPQHF

J gene: TRBJ2-5
CDR3 length: 15
V gene: TRBV19
CDR3 protein: CASRVSGTGQETQYF

J gene: TRBJ2-7
CDR3 length: 14
V gene: TRBV5-6
CDR3 protein: CASSPGQGYYEQYF

J gene: TRBJ1-5
CDR3 length: 15
V gene: TRBV15
CDR3 protein: CATSIRRSFYQPQHF

J gene: TRBJ2-7
CDR3 length: 15
V gene: TRBV19
CDR3 protein: CASSYSGTGAYEQYF

J gene: TRBJ2-7
CDR3 length: 15
V gene: TRBV6-5
CDR3 protein: CASSYSGRWAYEQYF

J gene: TRBJ1-2
CDR3 length: 14
V gene: TRBV5-1
CDR3 protein: CASSLGADLYGYTF

J gene: TRBJ2-2
CDR3 length: 19
V gene: TRBV29-1
CDR3 protein: CSVEDPRTSGILGTGELFF

J gene: TRBJ2-1
CDR3 length: 11
V gene: TRBV2
CDR3 protein: CASSVRDEQFF

J gene: TRBJ2-7
CDR3 length: 14
V gene: TRBV7-2
CDR3 protein: CASSYYRGPYEQYF

J gene: TRBJ1-2
CDR3 length: 15
V gene: TRBV5-1
CDR3 protein: CASSLGDRANYGYTF

J gene: TRBJ1-2
CDR3 length: 16
V gene: TRBV7-3
CDR3 protein: CASSPSDRGRDYGYTF

J gene: TRBJ2-1
CDR3 length: 13
V gene: TRBV6-2/TRBV6-3
CDR3 protein: CASSPLLRDEQFF

J gene: TRBJ1-5
CDR3 length: 17
V gene: TRBV10-2
CDR3 protein: CASSGRPGTGFNQPQHF

J gene: TRBJ2-7
CDR3 length: 13
V gene: TRBV2
CDR3 protein: CASSVTPGYEQYF

J gene: TRBJ1-2
CDR3 length: 13
V gene: TRBV23-1
CDR3 protein: CASSHTEYYGYTF

J gene: TRBJ2-3
CDR3 length: 16
V gene: TRBV4-2
CDR3 protein: CATALGGRGGSDTQYF

J gene: TRBJ1-2
CDR3 length: 14
V gene: TRBV11-1
CDR3 protein: CASTLDRDIGGYTF

J gene: TRBJ2-2
CDR3 length: 13
V gene: TRBV10-3
CDR3 protein: CAISGAGAGELFF

J gene: TRBJ2-1
CDR3 length: 15
V gene: TRBV6-6
CDR3 protein: CASSRLAEYQNEQFF

J gene: TRBJ1-2
CDR3 length: 14
V gene: TRBV6-5
CDR3 protein: CASSYSTGTFFYTF

J gene: TRBJ2-1
CDR3 length: 17
V gene: TRBV6-2/TRBV6-3
CDR3 protein: CASSYPLGSGAYNEQFF

J gene: TRBJ2-6
CDR3 length: 17
V gene: TRBV19
CDR3 protein: CASSMDMGGSGANVLTF

J gene: TRBJ1-2
CDR3 length: 14
V gene: TRBV3-1/TRBV3-2
CDR3 protein: CASSRVQGGYGYTF

J gene: TRBJ2-1
CDR3 length: 15
V gene: TRBV6-2/TRBV6-3
CDR3 protein: CASSLTGTAYNEQFF

J gene: TRBJ2-5
CDR3 length: 16
V gene: TRBV7-2
CDR3 protein: CASSFPSSGGLETQYF

J gene: TRBJ1-1
CDR3 length: 14
V gene: TRBV10-3
CDR3 protein: CAIRIGAPLTEAFF

J gene: TRBJ2-3
CDR3 length: 12
V gene: TRBV5-1
CDR3 protein: CASSLLADTQYF

J gene: TRBJ1-1
CDR3 length: 15
V gene: TRBV10-3
CDR3 protein: CAISDGQGRDTEAFF